This T cell receptor (beta chain) was recorded in a study of blood T cell repertoires in COVID-19 (dated by TCRdb to 2020 to 2021). Looking at the study overall: Samples from collaborators originated in the United States, Italy and Spain and spanned both the acute and convalescent phases of COVID-19. The prospective study material was composed of cDNA or gDNA derived from T cells, B-cell-depleted T cells, or PBMCs. The dataset comprised deeply sampled blood TCRbeta repertoires from subjects exposed to, actively infected with, or recovered from COVID-19. The repertoires were released in a freely available public database meant as a resource for research on the immune response to SARS-CoV-2. Samples came from the ongoing ImmuneRACE study (first 160 participants) plus 1,254 subjects from 6 global collaborators. Nearly every sample came with metadata listing a de-identified subject ID, COVID-19 status, age in years and sex. Where available, HLA class I and class II types were obtained from metadata supplied by the sample provider rather than from assay-based typing. Findings and caveats that apply to the study as a whole: Clinical and demographic metadata were provided uncurated, with the amount varying by source and participant.

Points on this clone: It lacks a known antigen. Base qualities are missing; no much larger clone stands one base away. The identical CDR3 is also encoded by other nucleotide sequences in the sample.

V and J are trimmed by 5 bases and 3 bases, and the gene matches miss 11 bases of the junction. There are 16 amino acids in the CDR3, from cysteine to phenylalanine inclusive. The DNA shown is the 48-base CDR3, in frame from base 1. The germline V gene sets CDR1 to MDHEN and CDR2 to SYDVKM. Each collaborating institution followed its own protocols to collect whole blood in K2EDTA tubes. For TCRbeta analysis, collaborators shipped samples as frozen whole blood, isolated PBMCs, or DNA extracted from either of those sample types. The immunoSEQ Assay, a bias-controlled multiplex PCR, was used to amplify TCRbeta CDR3 regions from genomic DNA. In the original analysis: Within the assay, amplification of reference gene primers was used to estimate how many nucleated cells each sample contained. To quantify the absolute abundance of each unique TCRbeta CDR3 rearrangement, sequence reads were collapsed and filtered. Productive Simpson clonality was computed per sample as the square root of Simpson's diversity index over productive rearrangements. Entries here come from immuneACCESS through TCRdb and include only in-frame sequences with V and J called. Some clones fail to appear in such tables; in the studies checked, an unresolved V gene covers under half of the shortfall, and the cause of the remainder is unknown. That table is the source of V, J and clone size, and D and trimming were worked out from the DNA. The sample table contains 20,000 or so clones; only one count was recorded for about 91% of them. Of the sample, roughly 7% is held by the ten largest clones.

Sequenced: peripheral blood. The source of this sequence is a man in his 70s with active COVID-19. The chain is assembled from TRBV28 and TRBJ2-7; 9 bases in between match TRBD1. CDR3 sequence: CASSPRRDRVRYEQYF. The bases are TGTGCCAGCAGTCCAAGACGGGACAGGGTACGCTACGAGCAGTACTTC.